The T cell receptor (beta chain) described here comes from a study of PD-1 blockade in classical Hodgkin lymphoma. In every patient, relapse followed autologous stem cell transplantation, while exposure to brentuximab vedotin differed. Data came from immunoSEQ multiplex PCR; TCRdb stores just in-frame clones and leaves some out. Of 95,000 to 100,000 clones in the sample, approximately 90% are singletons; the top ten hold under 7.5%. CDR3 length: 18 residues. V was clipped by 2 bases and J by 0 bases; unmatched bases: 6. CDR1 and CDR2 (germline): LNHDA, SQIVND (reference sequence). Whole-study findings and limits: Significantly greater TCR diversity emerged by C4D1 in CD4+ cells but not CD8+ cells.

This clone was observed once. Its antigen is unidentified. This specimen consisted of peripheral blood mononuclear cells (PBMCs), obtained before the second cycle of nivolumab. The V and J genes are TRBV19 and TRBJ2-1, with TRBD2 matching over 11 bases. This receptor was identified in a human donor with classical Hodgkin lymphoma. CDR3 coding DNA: TGTGCCAGTAGTATACGACTAGCGGGGATAGGCTCCTACAATGAGCAGTTCTTC. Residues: CASSIRLAGIGSYNEQFF. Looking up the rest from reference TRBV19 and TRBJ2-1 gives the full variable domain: DGGITQSPKYLFRKEGQNVTLSCEQNLNHDAMYWYRQDPGQGLRLIYYSQIVNDFQKGDIAEGYSVSREKKESFPLTVTSAQKNPTAFYLCASSIRLAGIGSYNEQFFGPGTRLTVL.